This record looks at one T cell receptor (beta chain) sequence and its context. As yet, its antigen is unknown. TCRdb keeps only in-frame clones here, not all; method: immunoSEQ multiplex PCR. Counted here are about 76,000 clones, over 75% occurring once; the ten biggest clones make up approximately 0.6%. V trimming: 4 bases; J trimming: 0 bases; junction bases outside the gene matches: 4. The CDR3 spans 15 residues. The germline gives CDR1 SGHRS, CDR2 YFSETQ. This record comes from a study of OX40 agonist ivuxolimab in advanced cancers. Across the study: Participants averaged about 60 years of age (range about 23 to 80) and were roughly 83% male. Whole-study findings and limits: The study observed clonal expansion of CD4+ and CD8+ blood T cells by week 6 at 0.1 to 3.0 mg/kg.

This TCR was recovered from an adult with an advanced solid tumor such as melanoma, head and neck, liver or kidney cancer. Sample: CD4+ or CD8+ T cells sorted from blood, taken in a trial of the OX40 agonist ivuxolimab. The V gene is TRBV5-1, the J gene TRBJ1-3, with 7 bases lining up with TRBD1. The CDR3 DNA sequence: TGCGCCAGCAGCCCGGGACAGAGCTCTGGAAACACCATATATTTT. Its translation: CASSPGQSSGNTIYF.